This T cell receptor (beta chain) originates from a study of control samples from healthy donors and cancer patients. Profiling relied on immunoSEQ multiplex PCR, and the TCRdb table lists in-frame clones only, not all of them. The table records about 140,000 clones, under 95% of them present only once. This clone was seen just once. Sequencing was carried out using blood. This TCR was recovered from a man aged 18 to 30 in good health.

CDR3 protein: CASSLAIDQETQYF. CDR3 coding DNA: TGTGCCAGCAGCTTAGCTATAGACCAAGAGACCCAGTACTTC. The chain uses TRBV7-9 and TRBJ2-5; D gene ambiguous. Trimming took 0 bases from V and 0 from J, leaving 5 bases between them. This CDR3 has 14 residues. The germline CDR1 and CDR2 sequences are SEHNR and FQNEAQ (reference sequence).